Listed below are T cell receptor beta chains from one sample, sequenced in a study of cytomegalovirus exposure and HLA in healthy donors. Profiling relied on immunoSEQ multiplex PCR, and the TCRdb table lists in-frame clones only, not all of them. The repertoire consists of roughly 190,000 clones, with around 74% occurring once and the leading ten covering approximately 1.4%. The sample comprised PBMCs. The receptors were gathered from a girl aged 10-17 years in good health and CMV-seropositive. Each CDR3 is given with its conserved first and last residue. A D gene is named only where the DNA matches it firmly. The size of a clone is reported for some rows only, either as once, few or many, or as a class for expanded clones.

d_call	clone_size	v_call	j_call	cdr3_nt	cdr3_aa
NA	few	TRBV6-1	TRBJ2-7	TGTGCCAGCAGTGAAGAGGGGCCTAGCTCCTACGAGCAGTACTTC	CASSEEGPSSYEQYF
TRBD2	few	TRBV30	TRBJ2-1	TGTGCCTGGAAATCGGGGGGAAACTACAATGAGCAGTTCTTC	CAWKSGGNYNEQFF
NA	NA	TRBV13	TRBJ2-6	TGTGCCAGCACCTTCCCTTCGGAGGCTGGGGCCAACGTCCTGACTTTC	CASTFPSEAGANVLTF
TRBD1	NA	TRBV5-1	TRBJ1-2	TGCGCCAGCAGCTTACCACTCACAGGGGCTGACTATGGCTACACCTTC	CASSLPLTGADYGYTF
TRBD1	NA	TRBV5-4	TRBJ2-7	TGTGCCAGCAGGGTTACAGGGGGCTCCACCTACGAGCAGTACTTC	CASRVTGGSTYEQYF
NA	NA	TRBV6-5	TRBJ2-7	TGTGCCAGCAGTTACAGACACCTCTACGAGCAGTACTTC	CASSYRHLYEQYF
NA	NA	TRBV30	TRBJ1-1	TGTGCCGGATCCGGGGGGCTAGAGACTGAAGCTTTCTTT	CAGSGGLETEAFF
TRBD2	NA	TRBV7-9	TRBJ2-1	TGTGCCAGCAGCTTCTCGAGCGGGATATCCTACAATGAGCAGTTCTTC	CASSFSSGISYNEQFF
NA	NA	TRBV11-3	TRBJ1-1	TGTGCCAGCAGCTTAGGGGGCGGATACACTGAAGCTTTCTTT	CASSLGGGYTEAFF
NA	NA	TRBV2	TRBJ1-4	TGTGCCAGCAGTGTTAACGGGGGGGCTGTATCTAATGAAAAACTGTTTTTT	CASSVNGGAVSNEKLFF
TRBD2	NA	TRBV7-6	TRBJ2-1	TGTGCCAGCAGTCCAAAAAGCACTAGCGGGGGCCACAATGAGCAGTTCTTC	CASSPKSTSGGHNEQFF
NA	NA	TRBV7-2	TRBJ1-4	TGTGCCAGCAACCCTGGGGCGGGGGAAAAACTGTTTTTT	CASNPGAGEKLFF
NA	NA	TRBV27	TRBJ2-7	TGTGCCAGCGGCACCTACGAGCAGTACTTC	CASGTYEQYF
NA	NA	TRBV5-4	TRBJ1-5	TGTGCCAGCAGCACTGATACAGGGAATCAGCCCCAGCATTTT	CASSTDTGNQPQHF
TRBD2	NA	TRBV13	TRBJ2-7	TGTGCCAGCAGCTTAGGGACTAGCTTCCCCCCCTACGAGCAGTACTTC	CASSLGTSFPPYEQYF
NA	few	TRBV4-1	TRBJ1-2	TGCGCCAGCAGCCACCACCCGAACCAGGGTGGCTATGGCTACACCTTC	CASSHHPNQGGYGYTF
NA	NA	TRBV6-4	TRBJ2-3	TGTGCCAGCAGTGACCGGGGGTATAGCACAGATACGCAGTATTTT	CASSDRGYSTDTQYF
NA	NA	TRBV6-1	TRBJ2-7	TGTGCCAGCAGCAACCCCCAAGTCACAGTTTACGAGCAGTACTTC	CASSNPQVTVYEQYF
TRBD1	NA	TRBV30	TRBJ2-3	TGTGCCTGGGCGAGGACAGGGTTCACAGATACGCAGTATTTT	CAWARTGFTDTQYF
NA	once	TRBV6-1	TRBJ1-6	TGTGCCAGCGATTACCTCCGGGGTAGTGATTCACCCCTCCACTTT	CASDYLRGSDSPLHF
NA	few	TRBV30	TRBJ1-4	TGTGCCTGGAGTGCAAACAGGACCCCAAATGAAAAACTGTTTTTT	CAWSANRTPNEKLFF
NA	few	TRBV10-2	TRBJ2-7	TGCGCCAGCAGTGACTACGGCCCCCGGGATGTACGGGAGCAGTACTTC	CASSDYGPRDVREQYF
NA	NA	TRBV28	TRBJ2-7	TGTGCCAGCTCGAGCCGCCTATCAGGCGAGCAGTACTTC	CASSSRLSGEQYF
NA	few	TRBV21-1	TRBJ2-5	TGTGCCAGCAGCAAACGACAGAGACGGGGAGGGGAGGAGACCCAGTACTTC	CASSKRQRRGGEETQYF
NA	NA	TRBV2	TRBJ2-3	TGTGCCAGCAGTGAAATGGCAGGGTTTGCAGATACGCAGTATTTT	CASSEMAGFADTQYF
NA	NA	TRBV5-8	TRBJ2-7	TGTGCCAGCAGCTTGTTAAGGGGCGAGCAGTACTTC	CASSLLRGEQYF
TRBD2	NA	TRBV7-2	TRBJ2-2	TGTGCCAGCAGCTTAGGGACTAGCATTTGGATCGGGGAGCTGTTTTTT	CASSLGTSIWIGELFF
TRBD1	NA	TRBV19	TRBJ1-1	TGTGCCAGTAGTATAGGACAGGGTGGGCCTGAAGCTTTCTTT	CASSIGQGGPEAFF